This T cell receptor (beta chain) was sequenced for a study of cytomegalovirus exposure and HLA in healthy donors. Primers: 60 Vbeta forward and 13 Jbeta reverse. TCRdb's copy holds only in-frame clones and misses some; the assay was immunoSEQ multiplex PCR. Found here are some 120,000 clones, around 80% of them singletons; the top ten hold 1.1%. Germline V gene sequence: CDR1 LGHNT, CDR2 FRNRAP. This CDR3 has 15 residues. V shed 3 bases, J shed 6 bases, and the junction held 11 bases outside the gene matches. This chain links TRBV12-5 with TRBJ2-7; 7 bases align to TRBD1. This TCR came from a woman in her twenties or thirties in good health and CMV-seronegative. Sequenced: PBMCs. The CDR3 region has the DNA TGTGCTAGTGGTTTAATACTGGGACAGCCTACCGAGCAGTACTTC. This gives the protein CASGLILGQPTEQYF.